A single sample gave rise to the 11 T cell receptor beta chains below, sequenced in a study of blood T cell repertoires in COVID-19. Clones were sequenced by immunoSEQ multiplex PCR, and TCRdb holds only the in-frame ones, with some missing. Of about 70,000 clones listed, roughly 79% are singletons. The sequenced sample consisted of peripheral blood. These receptors came from a woman in her 70s with acute or convalescent COVID-19.

The chain is built from TRBV6-2 or TRBV6-3 and TRBJ1-1; the D gene is possibly TRBD1 (6 bases). Germline V gene sequence: CDR1 MNHEY, CDR2 SVGEGT. The CDR3 is 15 residues long. V lost 2 bases to trimming and J lost 3 bases, with 13 bases between them. The CDR3 reads CASSYTGGWDTEAFF. CDR3 bases: TGTGCCAGCAGTTACACGGGGGGCTGGGACACTGAAGCTTTCTTT.

The genes are TRBV9 and TRBJ2-7; D not resolved. CDR1 and CDR2 (germline): SGDLS, YYNGEE. This CDR3 is built from 14 residues. Trimming took 1 base from V and 3 from J, leaving 11 bases between them. For the CDR3, the DNA is TGTGCCAGCAGCGTAAGTCAGGAAAGCTACGAGCAGTACTTC. Translation: CASSVSQESYEQYF.

The chain is built from TRBV29-1 and TRBJ1-5, with TRBD1 identical over 11 bases. V lost 6 bases, J lost 4 bases, and 2 bases stayed unmatched. There are 13 residues in the CDR3. Germline V gene data show CDR1 as SQVTM and CDR2 as ANQGSEA. CDR3: CSVGDRGNQPQHF. As DNA, the CDR3 is TGCAGCGTGGGGGACAGGGGGAATCAGCCCCAGCATTTT.

The chain has TRBV2 and TRBJ1-4; D might be TRBD1 (5 bases). V lost 3 bases and J 5 bases, leaving 13 bases between the germline ends. The CDR3 is made up of 15 amino acids. The germline gives CDR1 SNHLY, CDR2 FYNNEI. This CDR3 reads CASSEHRKENEKLFF. The CDR3 bases are TGTGCCAGCAGTGAGCACAGGAAGGAGAATGAAAAACTGTTTTTT.

V usage is TRBV6-5 and J usage is TRBJ2-1, with TRBD2 as a possible D gene (6 bases). The CDR3 length is 14 residues. Deletions cut 6 bases from V and 7 bases from J, with 16 bases between. CDR1 MNHEY and CDR2 SVGAGI come from the germline V gene. The CDR3 DNA is TGTGCCAGCAGCGACAACTTCGCGGGAAATGAGCAGTTCTTC. Translation gives CASSDNFAGNEQFF.

This chain uses TRBV30 with TRBJ2-3; 10 nucleotides line up with TRBD2. Per the germline V gene, CDR1 is GTSNPN and CDR2 is SVGIG (reference sequence). V was pared by 4 bases and J by 3 bases, with 4 bases of the junction left unmatched. The CDR3 spans 14 residues. The CDR3 DNA is TGTGCCTGGAAGCTAGCGGGAGAGACAGATACGCAGTATTTT. Translation gives CAWKLAGETDTQYF.

This chain joins TRBV9 and TRBJ2-1, with 10 nucleotides matching TRBD2. The CDR3 length is 14 residues. V was pared by 3 bases and J by 8 bases, with 5 bases of the junction left unmatched. Looked up from germline, CDR1 is SGDLS and CDR2 is YYNGEE. CDR3 sequence reads: CASSASGTSDEQFF. The CDR3 DNA follows: TGTGCCAGCAGCGCCTCCGGGACTAGCGATGAGCAGTTCTTC. Full variable domain (missing parts from reference TRBV9 and TRBJ2-1): DSGVTQTPKHLITATGQRVTLRCSPRSGDLSVYWYQQSLDQGLQFLIQYYNGEERAKGNILERFSAQQFPDLHSELNLSSLELGDSALYFCASSASGTSDEQFFGPGTRLTVL.

The chain uses TRBV7-9 and TRBJ1-2; 7 bases line up with TRBD1. V dropped 0 bases and J dropped 5; count of bases not matched to a gene: 3. Germline V CDR1 and CDR2: SEHNR, FQNEAQ (reference sequence). CDR3 length equals 14 residues. The CDR3 is CASSLAGQVYGYTF. The CDR3 nucleotides read TGTGCCAGCAGCTTAGCTGGACAGGTATATGGCTACACCTTC.

This chain connects TRBV28 to TRBJ2-7, with 8 bases aligning to TRBD1. Germline values: CDR1 MDHEN, CDR2 SYDVKM. V was clipped by 5 bases and J by 5 bases; unmatched bases: 14. The CDR3 totals 16 residues. CDR3 nucleotide sequence: TGTGCCAGCAGTCCCCCCCGAAGGACAGGGCCCAACGAGCAGTACTTC. This sequence encodes CASSPPRRTGPNEQYF.

V and J are TRBV10-3 and TRBJ1-1, with D possibly TRBD1 on 5 matching bases. The ends were cut back, 0 bases at V and 6 bases at J, with 11 bases in the middle. Germline assignment: CDR1 ENHRY and CDR2 SYGVKD. The CDR3 is 14 amino acids. The CDR3, as DNA: TGTGCCATCAGTGAGTCTAGGGGCGCTTCTGAAGCTTTCTTT. This codes for CAISESRGASEAFF.

The rearrangement links TRBV2 to TRBJ2-1; TRBD2 agrees at 15 bases. Germline loops: CDR1 SNHLY, CDR2 FYNNEI. V lost 8 bases to trimming and J lost 15 bases; unmatched junction nucleotides: 14. The CDR3 is 15 amino acids. The CDR3 loop is CASGWTSGRALPPFF. The CDR3 coding sequence is TGTGCCAGCGGATGGACTAGCGGGAGGGCCTTACCCCCGTTCTTC.